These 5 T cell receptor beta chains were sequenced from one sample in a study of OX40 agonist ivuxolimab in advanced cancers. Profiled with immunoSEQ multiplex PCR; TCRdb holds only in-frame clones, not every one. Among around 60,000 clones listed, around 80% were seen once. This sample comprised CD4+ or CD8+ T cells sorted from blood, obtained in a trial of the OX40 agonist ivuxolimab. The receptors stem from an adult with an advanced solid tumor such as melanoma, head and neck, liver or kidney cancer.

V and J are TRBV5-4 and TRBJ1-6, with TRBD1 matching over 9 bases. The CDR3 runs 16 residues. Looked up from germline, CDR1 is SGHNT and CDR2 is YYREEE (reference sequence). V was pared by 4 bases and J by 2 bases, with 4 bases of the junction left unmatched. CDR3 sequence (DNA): TGTGCCAGCAGCGCACAGGGGGCACCCTATAATTCACCCCTCCACTTT. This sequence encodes CASSAQGAPYNSPLHF.

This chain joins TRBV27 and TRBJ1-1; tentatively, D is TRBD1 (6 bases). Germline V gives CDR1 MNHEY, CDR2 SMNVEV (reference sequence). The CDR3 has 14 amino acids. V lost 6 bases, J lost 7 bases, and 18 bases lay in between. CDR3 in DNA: TGTGCCAGCAGCACTCTACAGGGAGGGGATGAAGCTTTCTTT. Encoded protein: CASSTLQGGDEAFF.

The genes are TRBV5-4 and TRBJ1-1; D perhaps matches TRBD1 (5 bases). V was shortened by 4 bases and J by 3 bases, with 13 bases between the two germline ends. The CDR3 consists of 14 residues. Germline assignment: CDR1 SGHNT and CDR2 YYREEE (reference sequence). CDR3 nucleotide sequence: TGTGCCAGCAGCCCTCCGGACACGTACACTGAAGCTTTCTTT. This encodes CASSPPDTYTEAFF. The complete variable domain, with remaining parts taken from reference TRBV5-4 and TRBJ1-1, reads ETGVTQSPTHLIKTRGQQVTLRCSSQSGHNTVSWYQQALGQGPQFIFQYYREEENGRGNFPPRFSGLQFPNYSSELNVNALELDDSALYLCASSPPDTYTEAFFGQGTRLTVV.

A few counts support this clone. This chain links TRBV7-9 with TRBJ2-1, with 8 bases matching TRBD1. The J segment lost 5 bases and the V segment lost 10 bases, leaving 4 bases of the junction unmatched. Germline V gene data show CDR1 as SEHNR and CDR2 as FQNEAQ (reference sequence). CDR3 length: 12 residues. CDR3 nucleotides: TGTGCCAAGGGACAGGATAACAATGAGCAGTTCTTC. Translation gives CAKGQDNNEQFF.

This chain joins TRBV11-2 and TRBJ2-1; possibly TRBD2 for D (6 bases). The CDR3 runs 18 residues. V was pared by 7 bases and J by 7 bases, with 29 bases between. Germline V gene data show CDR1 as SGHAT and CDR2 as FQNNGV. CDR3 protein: CASTGLTAGLGILNEQFF. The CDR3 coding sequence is TGTGCCAGCACGGGACTTACGGCAGGGTTGGGAATTCTTAATGAGCAGTTCTTC.